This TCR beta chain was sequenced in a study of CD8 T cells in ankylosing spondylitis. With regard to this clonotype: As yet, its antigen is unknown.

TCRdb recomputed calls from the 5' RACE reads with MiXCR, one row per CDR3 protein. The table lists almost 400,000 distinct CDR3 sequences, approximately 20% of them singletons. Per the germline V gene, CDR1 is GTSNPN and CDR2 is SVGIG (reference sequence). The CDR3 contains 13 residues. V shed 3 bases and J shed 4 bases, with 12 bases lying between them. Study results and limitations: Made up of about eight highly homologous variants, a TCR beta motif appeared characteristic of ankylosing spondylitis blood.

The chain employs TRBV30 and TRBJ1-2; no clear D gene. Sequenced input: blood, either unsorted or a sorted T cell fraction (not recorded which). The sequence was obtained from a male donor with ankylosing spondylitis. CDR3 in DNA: TGTGCCTGGAGCCCTGAGCGTAGCTATGGCTACACCTTC. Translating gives CAWSPERSYGYTF.